The TCR beta chain under discussion was sequenced for a study of beta chain features in type 1 diabetes. Study results and limitations: For Type 1 diabetes patients, all four CD4+ subsets carried TCRB CDR3s that were moderately but significantly shorter. Compared to healthy donors, patients appeared to have naive, central memory and Treg TCRB repertoires that were more alike.

Sorting of CD4+ naive, central memory, regulatory and stem cell-like memory cells was performed via CD45RO/CCR7/CD25/CD127/CD95/CD27. V was cut by 2 bases and J by 4 bases, with 7 bases left in between. Germline CDR1 is SGHDT and CDR2 is YYEEEE. This CDR3 is 13 amino acids long. Worth noting for this clone: Its matching antigen is unknown.

Every isolated RNA sample was fully reverse transcribed, so sequencing captured expressed TCRB transcripts. Sequencing used immunoSEQ multiplex PCR; TCRdb keeps in-frame clones, though not all of them. Among about 660,000 clones listed, about 14% were seen once. Sequenced material: naive CD4+ T cells from blood. V gene TRBV5-6 combines with J gene TRBJ1-3; D uncertain. This receptor was taken from a man younger than 35 with type 1 diabetes. The CDR3: CASSFGWGNTIYF. The CDR3 nucleotides read TGTGCCAGCAGCTTCGGTTGGGGAAACACCATATATTTT. The whole variable domain, remainder taken from reference TRBV5-6 and TRBJ1-3, is DAGVTQSPTHLIKTRGQQVTLRCSPKSGHDTVSWYQQALGQGPQFIFQYYEEEERQRGNFPDRFSGHQFPNYSSELNVNALLLGDSALYLCASSFGWGNTIYFGEGSWLTVV.